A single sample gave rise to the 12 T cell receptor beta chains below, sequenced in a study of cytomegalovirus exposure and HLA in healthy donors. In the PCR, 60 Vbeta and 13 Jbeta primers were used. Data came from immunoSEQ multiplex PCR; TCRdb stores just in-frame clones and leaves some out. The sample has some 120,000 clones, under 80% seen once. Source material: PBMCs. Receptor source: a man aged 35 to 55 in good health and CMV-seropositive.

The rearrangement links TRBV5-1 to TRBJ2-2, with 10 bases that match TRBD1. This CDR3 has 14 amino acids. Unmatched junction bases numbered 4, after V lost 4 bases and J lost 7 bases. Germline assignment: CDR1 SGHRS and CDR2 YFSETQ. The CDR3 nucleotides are TGCGCCAGCAGCCGGGGGACAGGGGTCGGGGAGCTGTTTTTT. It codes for CASSRGTGVGELFF.

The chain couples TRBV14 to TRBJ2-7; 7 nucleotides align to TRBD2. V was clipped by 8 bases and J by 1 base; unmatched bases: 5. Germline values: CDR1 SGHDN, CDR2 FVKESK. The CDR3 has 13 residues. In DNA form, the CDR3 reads TGTGCCAGCGGTACTAGCGCTTCCTACGAGCAGTACTTC. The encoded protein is CASGTSASYEQYF.

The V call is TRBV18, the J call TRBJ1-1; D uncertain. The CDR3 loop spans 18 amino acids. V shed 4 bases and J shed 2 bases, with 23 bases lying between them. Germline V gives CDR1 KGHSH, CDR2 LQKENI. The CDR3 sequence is CASSLFPKEAGINTEAFF. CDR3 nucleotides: TGTGCCAGCTCACTTTTTCCGAAAGAGGCGGGGATCAACACTGAAGCTTTCTTT. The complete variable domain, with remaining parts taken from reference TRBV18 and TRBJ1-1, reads NAGVMQNPRHLVRRRGQEARLRCSPMKGHSHVYWYRQLPEEGLKFMVYLQKENIIDESGMPKERFSAEFPKEGPSILRIQQVVRGDSAAYFCASSLFPKEAGINTEAFFGQGTRLTVV.

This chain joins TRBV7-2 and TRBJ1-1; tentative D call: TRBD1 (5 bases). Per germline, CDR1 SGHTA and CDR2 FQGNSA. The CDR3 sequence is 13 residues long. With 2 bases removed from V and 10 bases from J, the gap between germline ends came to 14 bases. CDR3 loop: CASSLRQGLAAFF. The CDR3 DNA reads TGTGCCAGCAGCTTACGGCAGGGACTAGCAGCTTTCTTT. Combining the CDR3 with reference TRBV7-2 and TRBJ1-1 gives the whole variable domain GAGVSQSPSNKVTEKGKDVELRCDPISGHTALYWYRQSLGQGLEFLIYFQGNSAPDKSGLPSDRFSAERTGGSVSTLTIQRTQQEDSAVYLCASSLRQGLAAFFGQGTRLTVV.

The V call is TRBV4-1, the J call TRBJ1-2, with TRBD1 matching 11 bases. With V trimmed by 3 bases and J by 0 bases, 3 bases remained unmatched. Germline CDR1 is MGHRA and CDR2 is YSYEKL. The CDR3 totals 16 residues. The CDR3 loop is CASSQGQGDPNYGYTF. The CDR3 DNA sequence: TGCGCCAGCAGCCAGGGACAGGGGGACCCTAACTATGGCTACACCTTC.

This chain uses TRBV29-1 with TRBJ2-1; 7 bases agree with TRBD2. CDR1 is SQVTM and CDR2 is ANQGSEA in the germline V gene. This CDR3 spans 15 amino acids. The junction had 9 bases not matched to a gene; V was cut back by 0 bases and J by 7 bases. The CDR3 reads CSVEEASGKSNEQFF. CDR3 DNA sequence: TGCAGCGTTGAAGAGGCTAGCGGCAAAAGTAATGAGCAGTTCTTC.

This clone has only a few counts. The chain's CDR3 is CASKPPGPTRTNEKLFF. Written as DNA, the CDR3 is TGTGCCAGTAAACCCCCAGGGCCGACGAGGACTAATGAAAAACTGTTTTTT. V is TRBV19 and J is TRBJ1-4; D is perhaps TRBD1 (5 bases). The CDR3 contains 17 residues. Germline CDR1 and CDR2: LNHDA and SQIVND (reference sequence). V was clipped by 7 bases and J by 2 bases, with 20 bases between them.

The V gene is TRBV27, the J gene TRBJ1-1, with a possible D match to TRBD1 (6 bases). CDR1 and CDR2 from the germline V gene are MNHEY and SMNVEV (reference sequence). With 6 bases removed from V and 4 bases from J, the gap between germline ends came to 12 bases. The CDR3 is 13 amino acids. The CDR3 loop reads CASSKGVTTEAFF. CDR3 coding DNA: TGTGCCAGCAGCAAGGGGGTGACCACTGAAGCTTTCTTT.

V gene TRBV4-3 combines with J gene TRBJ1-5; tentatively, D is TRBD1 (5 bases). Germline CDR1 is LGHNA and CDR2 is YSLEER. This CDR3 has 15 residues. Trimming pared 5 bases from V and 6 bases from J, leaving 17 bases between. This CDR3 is CASSRAAGRGQPQHF. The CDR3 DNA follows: TGCGCCAGCAGCAGAGCTGCAGGGAGGGGTCAGCCCCAGCATTTT.

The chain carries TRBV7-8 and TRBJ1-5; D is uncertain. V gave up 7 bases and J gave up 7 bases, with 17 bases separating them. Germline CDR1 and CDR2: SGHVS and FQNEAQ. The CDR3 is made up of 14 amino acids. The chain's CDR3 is CASKEERAGQPQHF. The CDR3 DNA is TGTGCCAGCAAGGAGGAGAGGGCTGGCCAGCCCCAGCATTTT. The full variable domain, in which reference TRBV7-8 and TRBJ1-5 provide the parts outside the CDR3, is GAGVSQSPRYKVAKRGQDVALRCDPISGHVSLFWYQQALGQGPEFLTYFQNEAQLDKSGLPSDRFFAERPEGSVSTLKIQRTQQEDSAVYLCASKEERAGQPQHFGDGTRLSIL.

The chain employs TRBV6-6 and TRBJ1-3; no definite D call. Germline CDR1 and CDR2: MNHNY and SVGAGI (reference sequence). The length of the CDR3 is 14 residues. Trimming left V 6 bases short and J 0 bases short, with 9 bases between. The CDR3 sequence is CASRVGSSGNTIYF. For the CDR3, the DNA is TGTGCCAGCAGGGTAGGGAGCTCTGGAAACACCATATATTTT.

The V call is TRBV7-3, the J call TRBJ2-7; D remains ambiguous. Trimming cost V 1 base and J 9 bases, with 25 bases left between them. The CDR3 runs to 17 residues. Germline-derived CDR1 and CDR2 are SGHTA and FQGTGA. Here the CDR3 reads CASSLITIGGLGGVQYF. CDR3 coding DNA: TGTGCCAGCAGCTTAATCACGATCGGCGGCTTGGGTGGTGTGCAGTACTTC.